This entry lists 24 T cell receptor beta chains sequenced from one sample in a study of blood T cell repertoires in COVID-19. Profiling relied on immunoSEQ multiplex PCR, and the TCRdb table lists in-frame clones only, not all of them. The table has under 200,000 clones, roughly 86% seen once. The sample consisted of peripheral blood. The receptors here all came from a man aged 40-55 years with active or convalescent COVID-19.

The rearrangement joins TRBV7-3 to TRBJ2-1, with a weak D call TRBD1 (6 bases). The germline CDR1 and CDR2 sequences are SGHTA and FQGTGA. Trimming shortened V by 5 bases and J by 6 bases, and 17 bases separated the two germline ends. The length of the CDR3 is 15 residues. CDR3 in DNA: TGTGCCAGCAGCACGTTAGGTGGGGGCGGCAATGAGCAGTTCTTC. As protein: CASSTLGGGGNEQFF.

This sequence joins TRBV6-2 or TRBV6-3 and TRBJ1-5, with 9 bases fitting TRBD1. V gave up 6 bases and J gave up 7 bases; unmatched junction bases: 10. Germline values: CDR1 MNHEY, CDR2 SVGEGT. The CDR3 loop spans 15 amino acids. CDR3 DNA: TGTGCCAGCAGCCCAATGGGACAGGGTAAGCAGCCCCAGCATTTT. Translating it yields CASSPMGQGKQPQHF.

This clone has only one observation. The rearrangement links TRBV5-1 to TRBJ2-1; D may be TRBD1 (6 bases). Germline V lookup: CDR1 SGHRS, CDR2 YFSETQ. V was cut by 3 bases and J by 8 bases, with 12 bases left in between. This CDR3 is built from 13 residues. This CDR3 reads CASSSNYRDEQFF. The DNA for the CDR3 is TGCGCCAGCAGCTCCAACTACAGGGATGAGCAGTTCTTC.

This rearrangement joins TRBV28 to TRBJ2-1; D remains unclear. Between the trimmed V and J ends, which lost 3 bases and 2 bases, there was a span of 5 bases. Germline loops: CDR1 MDHEN, CDR2 SYDVKM. There are 13 residues in the CDR3. The CDR3: CASSFRAYNEQFF. CDR3 nucleotides: TGTGCCAGCAGTTTTCGGGCCTACAATGAGCAGTTCTTC.

This sequence joins TRBV11-2 and TRBJ1-1; no reliable D call. In germline, CDR1 is SGHAT, CDR2 FQNNGV. Trimming took off 1 base at V and 0 bases at J, with 9 bases between the two ends. The CDR3 contains 15 residues. The CDR3 DNA reads as TGTGCCAGCAGCTTAGGGCAGTCCATGAACACTGAAGCTTTCTTT. It is translated as CASSLGQSMNTEAFF.

The rearrangement uses TRBV11-3 and TRBJ2-7; 11 bases match TRBD1. Germline trimming cut 0 bases from V and 3 bases from J; bases unmatched to any gene: 13. CDR1 and CDR2 from the germline V gene are SGHNT and YENEEA. CDR3 length: 19 amino acids. The CDR3 protein is CASSLDDGDRGEKGYEQYF. In DNA, the CDR3 is TGTGCCAGCAGCTTAGATGATGGGGACAGGGGGGAGAAGGGCTACGAGCAGTACTTC.

The chain couples TRBV6-2 or TRBV6-3 to TRBJ1-1; tentatively, D is TRBD1 (6 bases). The CDR3 totals 14 residues. Germline CDR1 is MNHEY and CDR2 is SVGEGT. Trimming cost V 5 bases and J 4 bases, with 14 bases left between them. CDR3 nucleotide sequence: TGTGCCAGCAGTCTCCCAGGGGTAGGCACTGAAGCTTTCTTT. This codes for CASSLPGVGTEAFF.

Written as DNA, the CDR3 is TGTGCCAGCAGCCGTACTCGGGAACACGACGAGACCCAGTACTTC. It encodes CASSRTREHDETQYF. The rearrangement joins TRBV4-2 to TRBJ2-5, with D perhaps TRBD2 (5 bases). This CDR3 region has 15 residues. V lost 4 bases and J lost 5, with 17 bases in between. Per germline, CDR1 LGHNA and CDR2 YNFKEQ.

V is TRBV7-2 and J is TRBJ2-5, with TRBD2 identical over 14 bases. The V gene end was trimmed by 6 bases and the J gene end by 5 bases; junction bases not matched to a gene: 2. CDR3 length: 14 residues. Germline-derived CDR1 and CDR2 are SGHTA and FQGNSA. Written as DNA, the CDR3 is TGTGCCAGCAGTTGGACTAGCGGGGGGGAGACCCAGTACTTC. Protein: CASSWTSGGETQYF.

The J gene is TRBJ2-2, the V gene TRBV24-1; TRBD2 matches 7 bases. Germline V lookup: CDR1 KGHDR, CDR2 SFDVKD. Trimming took 1 base from V and 0 from J; bases not matched to a gene: 1. The CDR3 runs 16 residues. CDR3 DNA sequence: TGTGCCACCAGTGATTTAGCGGGGCCGAACACCGGGGAGCTGTTTTTT. Amino acid sequence: CATSDLAGPNTGELFF.

The chain joins TRBV11-1 to TRBJ2-6; no clear D gene. Per the germline V gene, CDR1 is SGHAT and CDR2 is FQDESV (reference sequence). The germline V and J ends were trimmed by 6 bases and 2 bases, with 5 bases remaining between them. The CDR3 totals 13 residues. CDR3: CASRFTGANVLTF. In DNA, the CDR3 is TGTGCCAGCAGATTTACTGGGGCCAACGTCCTGACTTTC. The full variable domain, in which reference TRBV11-1 and TRBJ2-6 provide the parts outside the CDR3, is EAEVAQSPRYKITEKSQAVAFWCDPISGHATLYWYRQILGQGPELLVQFQDESVVDDSQLPKDRFSAERLKGVDSTLKIQPAELGDSAMYLCASRFTGANVLTFGAGSRLTVL.

This CDR3 reads CASSLEGAGVNGYTF. The CDR3 region has the DNA TGTGCCAGCAGCTTAGAAGGGGCAGGGGTCAATGGCTACACCTTC. The rearrangement uses TRBV11-2 and TRBJ1-2; D is possibly TRBD1 (6 bases). V dropped 0 bases and J dropped 6 bases, with 14 bases sitting between them. CDR1 and CDR2 (germline): SGHAT, FQNNGV. The CDR3 is 15 residues long.

The genes are TRBV14 and TRBJ1-1; D is undetermined. The germline CDR1 and CDR2 sequences are SGHDN and FVKESK. CDR3 length equals 13 residues. V was clipped by 4 bases and J by 2 bases, with 8 bases between them. CDR3 nucleotide sequence: TGTGCCAGCAGCCCGAGACAAAACACTGAAGCTTTCTTT. It is translated as CASSPRQNTEAFF.

The chain employs TRBV4-1 and TRBJ2-7, with 14 positions matching TRBD2. V shed 4 bases, J shed 0 bases, and the junction held 8 bases outside the gene matches. The CDR3 loop spans 18 amino acids. Germline CDR1 and CDR2: MGHRA and YSYEKL. The CDR3 here is CASSLRTSGGTFSYEQYF. The DNA for the CDR3 is TGCGCCAGCAGCCTGAGGACTAGCGGGGGGACGTTCTCCTACGAGCAGTACTTC.

This chain uses TRBV3-1 (or the pseudogene TRBV3-2) with TRBJ1-2, with 7 bases aligning to TRBD1. Trimming cost V 4 bases and J 5 bases; bases outside gene matches: 4. Germline V lookup: CDR1 LGHDT, CDR2 YNNKEL (reference sequence). CDR3 length: 13 residues. The CDR3 coding sequence is TGTGCCAGCAGCCCCGGGACAGAGTATGGCTACACCTTC. Encoded protein: CASSPGTEYGYTF.

The rearrangement links TRBV9 to TRBJ1-1; 9 nucleotides line up with TRBD1. Per germline, CDR1 SGDLS and CDR2 YYNGEE. V was pared by 0 bases and J by 1 base, with 10 bases of the junction left unmatched. The CDR3 is 18 residues long. This chain's CDR3 is CASSVVPLQGAGNTEAFF. DNA for the CDR3: TGTGCCAGCAGCGTAGTTCCCCTACAGGGGGCGGGGAACACTGAAGCTTTCTTT.

The chain links TRBV7-9 to TRBJ1-2; 8 bases map to TRBD1. CDR1 SEHNR and CDR2 FQNEAQ come from the germline V gene (reference sequence). V lost 1 base, J lost 4 bases, and 11 bases stayed unmatched. The CDR3 runs to 17 residues. This CDR3 reads CASSLEVTGAAFYGYTF. The CDR3 DNA reads TGTGCCAGCAGCTTAGAGGTGACAGGGGCCGCCTTCTATGGCTACACCTTC.

CDR3 nucleotides: TGTGCCATCAGTGCTGGGAGTGAAGCTTTCTTT. Translating gives CAISAGSEAFF. The chain carries TRBV10-3 and TRBJ1-1; D remains ambiguous. In germline, CDR1 is ENHRY, CDR2 SYGVKD. V was trimmed by 4 bases and J by 7 bases, leaving 7 bases between them. This CDR3 comprises 11 residues.

The chain is built from TRBV10-3 and TRBJ1-2; D might be TRBD1 (6 bases). The ends were cut back, 0 bases at V and 8 bases at J, with 10 bases in the middle. The germline V gene has CDR1 ENHRY and CDR2 SYGVKD. The CDR3 spans 13 residues. CDR3: CAISESRTDGYTF. The DNA of the CDR3 is TGTGCCATCAGTGAGTCTAGGACAGACGGCTACACCTTC.

This sequence joins TRBV29-1 and TRBJ2-1, with 7 positions matching TRBD1. The CDR3 loop spans 13 amino acids. V lost 7 bases to trimming and J lost 10 bases; unmatched junction nucleotides: 13. CDR1 and CDR2 from the germline V gene are SQVTM and ANQGSEA. Written as DNA, the CDR3 is TGCAGCGCTACGACAGGGTCGGGAAGAGAGCAGTTCTTC. The encoded protein is CSATTGSGREQFF.

The chain carries TRBV18 and TRBJ2-3; the match to TRBD2 covers 13 bases. This CDR3 has 17 residues. CDR1 and CDR2 (germline): KGHSH, LQKENI. J gave up 4 bases and V 6 bases, and 10 bases lay outside the gene matches. CDR3 protein: CASSAGTSGVGSDTQYF. For the CDR3, the DNA is TGTGCCAGCTCCGCCGGGACTAGCGGGGTCGGTTCAGATACGCAGTATTTT.

The chain couples TRBV6-2 or TRBV6-3 to TRBJ1-6, with 8 bases lining up with TRBD1. Unmatched junction bases numbered 5, after V lost 4 bases and J lost 9 bases. Germline loops: CDR1 MNHEY, CDR2 SVGEGT. The CDR3 is 14 residues long. In DNA, the CDR3 is TGTGCCAGCAGTTCCCGGGACAGGATTTCACCCCTCCACTTT. This gives the protein CASSSRDRISPLHF.

This chain links TRBV30 with TRBJ1-2, with D unclear. The CDR3 is made up of 12 amino acids. Germline CDR1 is GTSNPN and CDR2 is SVGIG (reference sequence). Trimming removed 5 bases from V and 1 base from J, with 8 bases in between. CDR3 DNA sequence: TGTGCCTGGGGAGGGAGTAACTATGGCTACACCTTC. It is translated as CAWGGSNYGYTF.

CDR3 bases: TGTGCCAGCAGCTCCCTAGCTTACGGAACGCCCCAGCATTTT. It encodes CASSSLAYGTPQHF. The rearrangement links TRBV3-1 (or the pseudogene TRBV3-2) to TRBJ1-5, with D hard to call. Germline lookup yields CDR1 LGHDT and CDR2 YNNKEL (reference sequence). This CDR3 is built from 14 residues. V lost 5 bases and J 9 bases, leaving 17 bases between the germline ends.